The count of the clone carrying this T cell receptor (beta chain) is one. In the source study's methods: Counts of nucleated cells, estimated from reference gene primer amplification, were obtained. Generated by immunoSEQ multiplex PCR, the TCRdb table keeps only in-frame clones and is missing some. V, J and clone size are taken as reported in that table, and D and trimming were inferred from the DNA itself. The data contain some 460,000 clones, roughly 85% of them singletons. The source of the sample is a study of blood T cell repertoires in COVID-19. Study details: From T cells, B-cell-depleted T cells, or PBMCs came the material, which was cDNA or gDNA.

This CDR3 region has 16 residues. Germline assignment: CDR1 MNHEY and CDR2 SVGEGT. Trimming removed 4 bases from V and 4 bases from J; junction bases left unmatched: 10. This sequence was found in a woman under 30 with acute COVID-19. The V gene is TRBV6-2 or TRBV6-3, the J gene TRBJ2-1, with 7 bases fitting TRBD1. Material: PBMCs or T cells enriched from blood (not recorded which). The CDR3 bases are TGTGCCAGCAGTTTAACCGGGACAGCGAGATACAATGAGCAGTTCTTC. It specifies CASSLTGTARYNEQFF.